This T cell receptor beta chain derives from a study of CD8 T cells in ankylosing spondylitis. TCRdb used MiXCR to reprocess the 5' RACE reads, holding one entry per CDR3 protein. The table records 250,000 or so distinct CDR3 sequences, 20% to 30% of them present only once. This clonotype occurred a few times. CDR3 length equals 13 residues. Germline lookup yields CDR1 DFQATT and CDR2 SNEGSKA (reference sequence). V was pared by 6 bases and J by 5 bases, with 15 bases between. The TCR comes from a male donor with ankylosing spondylitis or in good health (not recorded which). The chain combines TRBV20-1 with TRBJ2-3; perhaps TRBD1 as D (6 bases). The sample taken for sequencing was blood, either unsorted or a sorted T cell fraction (not recorded which). CDR3 in amino acids: CSAGTPVVDTQYF. The CDR3 DNA reads as TGCAGTGCGGGGACACCGGTGGTAGATACGCAGTATTTT.